Below, 6 T cell receptor beta chains from the same sample are listed, as sequenced in a study of beta chain features in type 1 diabetes. Reverse transcription of all isolated RNA meant that expressed TCRB transcripts were sequenced. Data came from immunoSEQ multiplex PCR; TCRdb stores just in-frame clones and leaves some out. The sample shows 400,000 to 500,000 clones, roughly 13% of them seen only once. Source material: naive CD4+ T cells from blood. Receptor source: a man younger than 40 in good health.

This clone was seen more than once but under ten times. The genes are TRBV11-2 and TRBJ2-1; D is unresolved. The CDR3 covers 15 residues. Germline CDR1 reads SGHAT; CDR2 reads FQNNGV. The V gene lost 4 bases and the J gene lost 9 bases, with 19 bases spanning the gap. CDR3 nucleotides: TGTGCCAGCAGCTGGAGAGGCGAAGGCTGGGTTGAGCAGTTCTTC. It specifies CASSWRGEGWVEQFF.

The rearrangement links TRBV4-1 to TRBJ2-3, with 9 nucleotides matching TRBD2. V lost 1 base to trimming and J lost 2 bases; unmatched junction nucleotides: 4. Germline V lookup: CDR1 MGHRA, CDR2 YSYEKL. The CDR3 is 16 amino acids. Here the CDR3 DNA reads TGCGCCAGCAGCCAAGTGCGGGGGGGCCCCACAGATACGCAGTATTTT. Translated: CASSQVRGGPTDTQYF.

This clone was observed a few times. V gene TRBV19 combines with J gene TRBJ2-1, with a possible D match to TRBD2 (5 bases). Germline loops: CDR1 LNHDA, CDR2 SQIVND (reference sequence). The length of the CDR3 is 14 residues. Between the trimmed V and J ends, which lost 6 bases and 0 bases, there was a span of 9 bases. The CDR3 loop is CASRDSSSYNEQFF. DNA for the CDR3: TGTGCCAGTAGGGACTCTAGCTCCTACAATGAGCAGTTCTTC.

Note on this clone: At one boundary the junction diverges from the germline segment, which might be a read error. The chain carries TRBV5-4 and TRBJ2-7; D possibly corresponds to TRBD2 (6 bases). The CDR3 extends over 14 amino acids. Looked up from germline, CDR1 is SGHNT and CDR2 is YYREEE (reference sequence). The CDR3 coding sequence is TGCGCCAGCAGCCGTGTGGGCGGGGACTACGAGCAGTACTTC. Its protein is CASSRVGGDYEQYF.

The V call is TRBV2, the J call TRBJ2-3, with D possibly TRBD1 on 6 matching bases. Germline assignment: CDR1 SNHLY and CDR2 FYNNEI. The CDR3 length is 15 residues. V lost 0 bases to trimming and J lost 1 base, with 8 bases between them. The CDR3 nucleotides read TGTGCCAGCAGTGAAGCGACAGGACGCACAGATACGCAGTATTTT. It yields the protein CASSEATGRTDTQYF.

This clone was seen more than once but under ten times. The chain employs TRBV5-4 and TRBJ1-1; D perhaps matches TRBD1 (6 bases). V was shortened by 9 bases and J by 5 bases, with 17 bases between the two germline ends. CDR1 and CDR2 from the germline V gene are SGHNT and YYREEE (reference sequence). The CDR3 extends over 13 amino acids. CDR3 region: CAIYLKGQTEAFF. DNA for the CDR3: TGTGCCATCTATTTAAAAGGACAGACTGAAGCTTTCTTT. The full variable domain, completed using reference TRBV5-4 and TRBJ1-1, is ETGVTQSPTHLIKTRGQQVTLRCSSQSGHNTVSWYQQALGQGPQFIFQYYREEENGRGNFPPRFSGLQFPNYSSELNVNALELDDSALYLCAIYLKGQTEAFFGQGTRLTVV.